The 8 T cell receptor beta chains in this list originate from one sample, sequenced in a study of identical twins. TCRdb recomputed calls from the 5' RACE reads with MiXCR, one row per CDR3 protein. The sample consists of approximately 500,000 distinct CDR3 sequences, roughly 26% of them appearing once. The sample also formed part of further work on T cells expressing NK-cell markers.

The sequenced sample consisted of CD4+ T cells sorted from blood. The origin of the receptors is a young woman in good health.

This clonotype was seen only a few times. The V and J genes are TRBV10-3 and TRBJ2-1, with 11 bases lining up with TRBD2. V was pared by 7 bases and J by 4 bases, with 9 bases of the junction left unmatched. Germline V gene sequence: CDR1 ENHRY, CDR2 SYGVKD. This CDR3 spans 16 amino acids. CDR3 loop: CAITITGTSGYNEQFF. The CDR3 DNA follows: TGTGCCATCACTATCACCGGGACTAGCGGATACAATGAGCAGTTCTTC.

Here the CDR3 DNA reads TGCGCCAGCAGTGTCCGTCGGACAGCCCCCCCGGCGGAGCAGTTCTTC. Its translation is CASSVRRTAPPAEQFF. The chain couples TRBV10-1 to TRBJ2-1; perhaps TRBD1 as D (6 bases). This CDR3 is built from 16 residues. Germline CDR1 and CDR2: WNHNN and SYGVQD (reference sequence). V lost 4 bases, J lost 10 bases, and 23 bases lay in between.

This clonotype has a handful of counts. The V and J genes are TRBV11-2 and TRBJ2-7, with D possibly TRBD1 on 6 matching bases. The CDR3 length is 14 residues. Trimming removed 4 bases from V and 4 bases from J, with 14 bases in between. Germline V gene data show CDR1 as SGHAT and CDR2 as FQNNGV. CDR3: CASSSTQGRYEQYF. The CDR3 DNA is TGTGCCAGCAGCTCTACTCAGGGGAGATACGAGCAGTACTTC.

J is TRBJ2-2 and V is TRBV18, with 7 bases matching TRBD1. The CDR3 loop spans 16 amino acids. CDR1 KGHSH and CDR2 LQKENI come from the germline V gene. With V trimmed by 3 bases and J by 2 bases, 6 bases remained unmatched. CDR3 region: CASSPFRDSNTGELFF. The CDR3 DNA sequence: TGTGCCAGCTCACCCTTCCGGGACAGTAACACCGGGGAGCTGTTTTTT.

This clonotype showed up just a few times. V and J are TRBV6-1 and TRBJ2-3; D is undetermined. Germline V CDR1 and CDR2: MNHNS, SASEGT. The CDR3 contains 14 residues. V shed 6 bases and J shed 0 bases, with 10 bases lying between them. The CDR3: CASSQTQSTDTQYF. The CDR3 DNA reads as TGTGCCAGCAGCCAGACCCAAAGCACAGATACGCAGTATTTT.

The V and J genes are TRBV20-1 and TRBJ1-1, with unresolved D. The CDR3 has 13 residues. Looked up from germline, CDR1 is DFQATT and CDR2 is SNEGSKA (reference sequence). V was cut by 6 bases and J by 8 bases, with 19 bases left in between. CDR3 sequence reads: CSAQEEALLEAFF. The CDR3 coding sequence is TGCAGTGCACAAGAGGAGGCCTTATTAGAAGCTTTCTTT.

This clonotype was seen a few times. CDR3 nucleotide sequence: TGTGCCAGCAGCCTACAGGGACTGGAGGGCTACACCTTC. Its protein is CASSLQGLEGYTF. The chain recombines TRBV4-2 with TRBJ1-2, with D possibly TRBD1 on 6 matching bases. Trimming pared 4 bases from V and 8 bases from J, leaving 14 bases between. This CDR3 contains 13 residues. Germline loops: CDR1 LGHNA, CDR2 YNFKEQ.

The CDR3 here is CASSRLAGLSYNEQFF. The DNA of the CDR3 is TGTGCCAGCAGCCGGCTAGCGGGACTCTCCTACAATGAGCAGTTCTTC. The V call is TRBV7-2, the J call TRBJ2-1, with 9 bases matching TRBD2. V lost 5 bases, J lost 0 bases, and 5 bases stayed unmatched. Germline values: CDR1 SGHTA, CDR2 FQGNSA. The CDR3 sequence is 16 residues long.